This T cell receptor beta chain was sequenced in a study of CD8+ T cells in alopecia areata. The overall study: Scoring of severity for treated patients was based on percentage of affected scalp area. Findings and limits, study-wide: Patients shared TCRs less clearly than mice did, possibly owing to HLA. Normal-skin resident alphabeta T cells also appear among scalp sample sequences. Numerous clones, expanded in lesions, remained in scalp and blood during tofacitinib.

Treatment noted: oral pan-JAK inhibitor, 5-10 mg twice daily. The V end lost 0 bases, the J end lost 4 bases, and 7 bases lay between the germline ends. Germline V gene data show CDR1 as LNHNV and CDR2 as YYDKDF (reference sequence). CDR3 length: 14 residues. Sequencing relied on a cDNA template that was reverse transcribed from extracted RNA. TCRdb's copy holds only in-frame clones and misses some; the assay was immunoSEQ multiplex PCR. The sample holds 150,000 to 200,000 clones, approximately 52% seen once. As for this clone: The antigen remains undetermined.

The source material was CD4+ T cells sorted from blood, sampled at approximately week 60, from a patient treated with tofacitinib. The receptor was isolated from a human donor with alopecia areata. The V call is TRBV15, the J call TRBJ2-1; no reliable D call. Here the CDR3 reads CATSRETRYNEQFF. CDR3 bases: TGTGCCACCAGCAGAGAAACACGATACAATGAGCAGTTCTTC.